This is a list of T cell receptor beta chains from one sample in a study of T cells in Graves' hyperthyroidism and ophthalmopathy. TCRdb redid the calling of the multiplex PCR reads with MiXCR, one entry per CDR3 protein. Seen here are some 400,000 distinct CDR3 sequences, 19% observed once, and the top ten hold about 3.7%. Sequenced input: blood. These TCRs come from a woman under 30 with Graves' hyperthyroidism. The CDR3 runs from the conserved cysteine through the conserved F or W. The order of the fields is CDR3 protein, CDR3 DNA, D gene, V gene, J gene, clone size. A D gene is named only where the DNA matches it firmly. Where a row states a size, it is once, few, many or the class of an expanded clone; other rows omit it.

CDR3: CASLPGQESYEQYF
DNA: TGTGCCAGCCTCCCGGGACAGGAATCCTACGAGCAGTACTTC
D: TRBD1
V: TRBV2
J: TRBJ2-7
size: many

CDR3: CASSFEGGYGYTF
DNA: TGTGCCAGCAGCTTTGAAGGGGGGTATGGCTACACCTTC
D: NA
V: TRBV11-2
J: TRBJ1-2
size: many

CDR3: CASTGTAREGQYF
DNA: TGTGCCAGCACCGGGACAGCCAGAGAGGGCCAGTACTTC
D: TRBD1
V: TRBV2
J: TRBJ2-5
size: NA

CDR3: CASSYRHGKETQYF
DNA: TGTGCCAGCAGTTACAGACACGGGAAAGAGACCCAGTACTTC
D: NA
V: TRBV6-5
J: TRBJ2-5
size: NA

CDR3: CAISARTGGATGELFF
DNA: TGTGCCATCAGTGCCCGGACAGGGGGCGCGACCGGGGAGCTGTTTTTT
D: TRBD1
V: TRBV10-3
J: TRBJ2-2
size: many

CDR3: CASSHTWAGGLRETQYF
DNA: TGTGCCAGCAGCCACACGTGGGCGGGGGGCCTTAGGGAGACCCAGTACTTC
D: TRBD2
V: TRBV7-3
J: TRBJ2-5
size: many

CDR3: CASSSGTGSNYEQYF
DNA: TGCGCCAGCAGCTCGGGGACGGGGAGCAACTACGAGCAGTACTTC
D: NA
V: TRBV4-1
J: TRBJ2-7
size: few

CDR3: CSATSGGRYYEQYF
DNA: TGCAGTGCTACGTCTGGGGGCAGGTACTACGAGCAGTACTTC
D: NA
V: TRBV20-1
J: TRBJ2-7
size: many

CDR3: CASTLDGVNQPQHF
DNA: TGTGCCAGCACCCTAGACGGAGTCAATCAGCCCCAGCATTTT
D: NA
V: TRBV6-5
J: TRBJ1-5
size: many

CDR3: CSAREGEYEQYF
DNA: TGCAGTGCTAGAGAGGGGGAATACGAGCAGTACTTC
D: NA
V: TRBV20-1
J: TRBJ2-7
size: many

CDR3: CASSGTDRGTYGYTF
DNA: TGTGCCAGCAGTGGGACGGACAGGGGCACCTATGGCTACACCTTC
D: TRBD1
V: TRBV2
J: TRBJ1-2
size: few

CDR3: CASSEPRGNTEAFF
DNA: TGTGCCAGCAGCGAGCCCCGGGGTAACACTGAAGCTTTCTTT
D: NA
V: TRBV9
J: TRBJ1-1
size: many

CDR3: CASREQGLRNQPQHF
DNA: TGTGCCAGTAGGGAACAGGGATTGCGCAATCAGCCCCAGCATTTT
D: NA
V: TRBV19
J: TRBJ1-5
size: many

CDR3: CSASKQGRYGYTF
DNA: TGCAGTGCTAGTAAACAGGGGAGGTATGGCTACACCTTC
D: TRBD1
V: TRBV20-1
J: TRBJ1-2
size: many

CDR3: CAIREALPGSTDTQYF
DNA: TGTGCCATCAGGGAGGCCCTCCCGGGGAGCACAGATACGCAGTATTTT
D: NA
V: TRBV10-3
J: TRBJ2-3
size: many

CDR3: CSARAQTNTEAFF
DNA: TGCAGTGCTAGAGCACAGACGAACACTGAAGCTTTCTTT
D: NA
V: TRBV20-1
J: TRBJ1-1
size: many

CDR3: CASSLERNTEAFF
DNA: TGTGCCAGCAGCTTAGAGCGGAACACTGAAGCTTTCTTT
D: NA
V: TRBV11-2
J: TRBJ1-1
size: many

CDR3: CASLQWDTEAFF
DNA: TGTGCCAGCCTACAGTGGGACACTGAAGCTTTCTTT
D: NA
V: TRBV19
J: TRBJ1-1
size: many

CDR3: CASSSRTGSYGYTF
DNA: TGTGCCAGCAGTTCCAGAACAGGAAGCTATGGCTACACCTTC
D: NA
V: TRBV27
J: TRBJ1-2
size: NA

CDR3: CSAGDSGWPQHF
DNA: TGCAGTGCCGGGGACAGCGGCTGGCCCCAGCATTTT
D: TRBD1
V: TRBV20-1
J: TRBJ1-5
size: many

CDR3: CASTNEGYEQYF
DNA: TGTGCCAGCACCAACGAGGGATACGAGCAGTACTTC
D: NA
V: TRBV6-2/TRBV6-3
J: TRBJ2-7
size: many

CDR3: CASTRKAASYEQYF
DNA: TGTGCCAGCACCCGGAAGGCAGCCTCCTACGAGCAGTACTTC
D: NA
V: TRBV28
J: TRBJ2-7
size: many

CDR3: CASSPLSIDIKYF
DNA: TGTGCCAGCAGCCCCTTATCGATCGACATTAAGTACTTC
D: NA
V: TRBV13
J: TRBJ2-4
size: NA

CDR3: CSVEDGGIQYF
DNA: TGCAGCGTTGAAGACGGGGGCATTCAGTACTTC
D: NA
V: TRBV29-1
J: TRBJ2-4
size: NA

CDR3: CATTLAGGSYEQYF
DNA: TGTGCCACAACCCTAGCGGGGGGCTCCTACGAGCAGTACTTC
D: TRBD2
V: TRBV6-1
J: TRBJ2-7
size: once

CDR3: CASSRQGVMETQYF
DNA: TGTGCCAGCAGCCGACAGGGTGTGATGGAGACCCAGTACTTC
D: TRBD1
V: TRBV11-2
J: TRBJ2-5
size: NA

CDR3: CASSTGTGNPYEQYF
DNA: TGTGCCAGCAGTACCGGGACAGGGAACCCCTACGAGCAGTACTTC
D: TRBD1
V: TRBV6-5
J: TRBJ2-7
size: many

CDR3: CASSLSLGISHEQYF
DNA: TGCGCCAGCAGTTTATCGCTGGGGATCTCCCACGAGCAGTACTTC
D: NA
V: TRBV27
J: TRBJ2-7
size: many

CDR3: CSARAPVGALGYTF
DNA: TGCAGTGCTAGAGCCCCGGTAGGGGCTCTGGGCTACACCTTC
D: NA
V: TRBV20-1
J: TRBJ1-2
size: few

CDR3: CSARGGFTEAFF
DNA: TGCAGTGCTAGAGGGGGATTCACTGAAGCTTTCTTT
D: NA
V: TRBV20-1
J: TRBJ1-1
size: NA

CDR3: CASSEAIRPYEQYF
DNA: TGTGCCAGCAGTGAAGCGATCCGACCCTACGAGCAGTACTTC
D: NA
V: TRBV6-1
J: TRBJ2-7
size: NA

CDR3: CASSYHEAIVGGREKETQYF
DNA: TGCGCCAGCAGCTACCACGAAGCGATAGTGGGAGGCAGGGAAAAAGAGACCCAGTACTTC
D: NA
V: TRBV5-1
J: TRBJ2-5
size: many

CDR3: CASKYSSGNTIYF
DNA: TGTGCCAGCAAGTATAGCTCTGGAAACACCATATATTTT
D: NA
V: TRBV6-5
J: TRBJ1-3
size: many

CDR3: CSVAGAEAFF
DNA: TGCAGCGTTGCTGGCGCTGAAGCTTTCTTT
D: NA
V: TRBV29-1
J: TRBJ1-1
size: many

CDR3: CASRTGTENTEAFF
DNA: TGTGCCAGCAGAACCGGGACAGAGAACACTGAAGCTTTCTTT
D: TRBD1
V: TRBV7-2
J: TRBJ1-1
size: many

CDR3: CASSARGRFQPQHF
DNA: TGTGCCAGTAGTGCCAGGGGGAGGTTTCAGCCCCAGCATTTT
D: TRBD1
V: TRBV19
J: TRBJ1-5
size: many

CDR3: CASSEAPWTDSYEQYF
DNA: TGTGCCAGCAGTGAAGCCCCTTGGACAGACTCCTACGAGCAGTACTTC
D: NA
V: TRBV2
J: TRBJ2-7
size: many

CDR3: CATWDRAYEQYF
DNA: TGTGCCACGTGGGACCGGGCCTACGAGCAGTACTTC
D: NA
V: TRBV6-1
J: TRBJ2-7
size: NA

CDR3: CASGQTQGFTEAFF
DNA: TGTGCCAGCGGGCAGACACAGGGGTTCACTGAAGCTTTCTTT
D: TRBD1
V: TRBV12-3/TRBV12-4
J: TRBJ1-1
size: many

CDR3: CASSYSGTGASWGYGYTF
DNA: TGTGCCAGCAGTTACTCCGGGACAGGGGCGTCCTGGGGCTATGGCTACACCTTC
D: TRBD1
V: TRBV6-2/TRBV6-3
J: TRBJ1-2
size: NA

CDR3: CASSVPGDDYEQYF
DNA: TGTGCCAGCAGTGTGCCAGGGGACGATTACGAGCAGTACTTC
D: NA
V: TRBV2
J: TRBJ2-7
size: many

CDR3: CASSPIDWGPGSYEQYF
DNA: TGTGCCAGCTCACCAATAGATTGGGGGCCCGGCTCCTACGAGCAGTACTTC
D: NA
V: TRBV18
J: TRBJ2-7
size: NA

CDR3: CATSKIPGPPTEAFF
DNA: TGTGCCACCAGCAAAATACCGGGGCCGCCAACTGAAGCTTTCTTT
D: NA
V: TRBV15
J: TRBJ1-1
size: many

CDR3: CAILDRVDGYTF
DNA: TGTGCCATCCTGGACAGGGTAGATGGCTACACCTTC
D: TRBD1
V: TRBV10-3
J: TRBJ1-2
size: many

CDR3: CASSPSTYGGLNYGYTF
DNA: TGTGCCAGCTCACCATCCACTTACGGGGGGCTCAACTATGGCTACACCTTC
D: NA
V: TRBV18
J: TRBJ1-2
size: NA

CDR3: CASSTGRPRTEAFF
DNA: TGTGCCAGCAGTACCGGGCGGCCGAGAACTGAAGCTTTCTTT
D: NA
V: TRBV9
J: TRBJ1-1
size: many

CDR3: CASSLVGTGGYQPQHF
DNA: TGTGCCAGCAGCTTAGTAGGGACAGGAGGTTATCAGCCCCAGCATTTT
D: TRBD1
V: TRBV11-2
J: TRBJ1-5
size: few

CDR3: CASSQDQGLSGNTIYF
DNA: TGCGCCAGCAGCCAAGATCAAGGCCTATCTGGAAACACCATATATTTT
D: NA
V: TRBV4-1
J: TRBJ1-3
size: few

CDR3: CASSSAWSSGGDSPLHF
DNA: TGTGCCAGCAGTTCAGCTTGGTCGTCTGGGGGCGATTCACCCCTCCACTTT
D: NA
V: TRBV11-1
J: TRBJ1-6
size: NA